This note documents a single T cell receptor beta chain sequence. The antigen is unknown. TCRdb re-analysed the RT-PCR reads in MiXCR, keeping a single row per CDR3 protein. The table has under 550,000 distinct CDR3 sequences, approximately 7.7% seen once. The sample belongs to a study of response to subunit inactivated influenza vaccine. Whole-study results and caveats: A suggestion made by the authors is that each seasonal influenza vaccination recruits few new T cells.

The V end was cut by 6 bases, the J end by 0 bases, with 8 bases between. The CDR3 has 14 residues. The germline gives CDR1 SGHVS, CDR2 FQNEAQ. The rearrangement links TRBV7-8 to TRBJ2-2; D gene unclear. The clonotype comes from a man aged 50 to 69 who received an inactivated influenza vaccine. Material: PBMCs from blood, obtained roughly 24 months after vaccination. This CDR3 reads CASRGGTNTGELFF. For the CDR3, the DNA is TGTGCCAGCAGGGGCGGAACGAACACCGGGGAGCTGTTTTTT. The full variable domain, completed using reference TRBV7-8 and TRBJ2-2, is GAGVSQSPRYKVAKRGQDVALRCDPISGHVSLFWYQQALGQGPEFLTYFQNEAQLDKSGLPSDRFFAERPEGSVSTLKIQRTQQEDSAVYLCASRGGTNTGELFFGEGSRLTVL.